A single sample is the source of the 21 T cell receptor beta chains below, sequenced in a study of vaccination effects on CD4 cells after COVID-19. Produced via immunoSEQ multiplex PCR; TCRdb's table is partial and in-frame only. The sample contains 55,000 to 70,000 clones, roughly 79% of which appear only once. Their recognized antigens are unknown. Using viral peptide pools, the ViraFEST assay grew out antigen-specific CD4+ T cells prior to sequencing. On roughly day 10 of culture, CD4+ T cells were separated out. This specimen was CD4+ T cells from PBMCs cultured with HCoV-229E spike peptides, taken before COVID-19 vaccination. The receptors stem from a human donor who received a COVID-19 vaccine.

For the CDR3, the DNA is TGTGCCAGCTCAACGACTAGCGGGGGGGATCAAGAGACCCAGTACTTC. It yields the protein CASSTTSGGDQETQYF. The rearrangement joins TRBV18 to TRBJ2-5; 14 bases align to TRBD2. Trimming cost V 5 bases and J 2 bases; bases outside gene matches: 4. Germline-derived CDR1 and CDR2 are KGHSH and LQKENI. CDR3 size: 16 residues.

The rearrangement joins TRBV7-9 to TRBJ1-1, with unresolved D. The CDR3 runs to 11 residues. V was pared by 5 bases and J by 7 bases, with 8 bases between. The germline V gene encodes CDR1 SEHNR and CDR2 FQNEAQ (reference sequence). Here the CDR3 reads CASSLPGEAFF. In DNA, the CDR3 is TGTGCCAGCAGCCTCCCCGGTGAAGCTTTCTTT.

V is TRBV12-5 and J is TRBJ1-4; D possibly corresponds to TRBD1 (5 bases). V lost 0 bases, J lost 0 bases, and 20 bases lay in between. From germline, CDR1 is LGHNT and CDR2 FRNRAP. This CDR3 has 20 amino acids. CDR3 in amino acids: CASGLVQRGFLRATNEKLFF. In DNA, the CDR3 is TGTGCTAGTGGTTTGGTACAGAGGGGTTTTCTTAGGGCAACTAATGAAAAACTGTTTTTT.

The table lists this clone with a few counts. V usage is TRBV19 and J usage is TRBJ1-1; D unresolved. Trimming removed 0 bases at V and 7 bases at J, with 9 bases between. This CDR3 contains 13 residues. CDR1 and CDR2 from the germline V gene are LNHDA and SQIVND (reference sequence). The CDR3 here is CASSIDPRSEAFF. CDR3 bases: TGTGCCAGTAGTATAGACCCTCGTAGTGAAGCTTTCTTT.

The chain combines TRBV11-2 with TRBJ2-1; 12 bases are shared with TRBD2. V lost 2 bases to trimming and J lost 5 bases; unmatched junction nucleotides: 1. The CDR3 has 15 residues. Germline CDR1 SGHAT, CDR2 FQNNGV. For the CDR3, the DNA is TGTGCCAGCAGCTTACTAGCGGGGGGGGACAATGAGCAGTTCTTC. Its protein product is CASSLLAGGDNEQFF.

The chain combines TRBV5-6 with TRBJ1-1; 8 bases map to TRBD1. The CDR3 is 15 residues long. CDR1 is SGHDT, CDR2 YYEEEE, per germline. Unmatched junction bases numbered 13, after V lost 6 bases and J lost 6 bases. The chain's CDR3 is CASTKTGQGRAEAFF. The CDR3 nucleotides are TGTGCCAGCACTAAGACCGGACAGGGAAGGGCTGAAGCTTTCTTT. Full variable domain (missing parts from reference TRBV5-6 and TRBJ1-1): DAGVTQSPTHLIKTRGQQVTLRCSPKSGHDTVSWYQQALGQGPQFIFQYYEEEERQRGNFPDRFSGHQFPNYSSELNVNALLLGDSALYLCASTKTGQGRAEAFFGQGTRLTVV.

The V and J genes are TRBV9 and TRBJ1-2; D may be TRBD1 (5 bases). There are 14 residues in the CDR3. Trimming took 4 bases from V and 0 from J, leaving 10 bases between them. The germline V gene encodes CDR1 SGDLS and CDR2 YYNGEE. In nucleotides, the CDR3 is TGTGCCAGCAGCAAAACAGGAGCTAACTATGGCTACACCTTC. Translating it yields CASSKTGANYGYTF.

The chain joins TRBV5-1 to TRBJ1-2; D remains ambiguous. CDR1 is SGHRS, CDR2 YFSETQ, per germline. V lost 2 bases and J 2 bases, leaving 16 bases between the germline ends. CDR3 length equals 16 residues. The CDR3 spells CASSLLRASDNYGYTF. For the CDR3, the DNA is TGCGCCAGCAGCTTATTGAGGGCGTCGGACAACTATGGCTACACCTTC. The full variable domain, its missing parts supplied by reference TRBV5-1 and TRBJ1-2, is KAGVTQTPRYLIKTRGQQVTLSCSPISGHRSVSWYQQTPGQGLQFLFEYFSETQRNKGNFPGRFSGRQFSNSRSEMNVSTLELGDSALYLCASSLLRASDNYGYTFGSGTRLTVV.

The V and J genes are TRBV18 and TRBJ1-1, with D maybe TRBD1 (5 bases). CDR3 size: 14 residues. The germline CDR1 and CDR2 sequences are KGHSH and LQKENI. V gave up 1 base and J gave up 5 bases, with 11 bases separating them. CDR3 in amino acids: CASSPRQGRTEAFF. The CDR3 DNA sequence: TGTGCCAGCTCACCACGGCAGGGTCGTACTGAAGCTTTCTTT. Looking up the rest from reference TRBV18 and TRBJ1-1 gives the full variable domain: NAGVMQNPRHLVRRRGQEARLRCSPMKGHSHVYWYRQLPEEGLKFMVYLQKENIIDESGMPKERFSAEFPKEGPSILRIQQVVRGDSAAYFCASSPRQGRTEAFFGQGTRLTVV.

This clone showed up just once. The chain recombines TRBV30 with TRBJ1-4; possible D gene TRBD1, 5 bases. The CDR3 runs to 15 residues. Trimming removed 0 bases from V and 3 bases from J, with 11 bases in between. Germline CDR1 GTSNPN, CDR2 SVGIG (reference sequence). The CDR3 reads CAWSVPGTSNEKLFF. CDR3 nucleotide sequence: TGTGCCTGGAGTGTACCCGGGACCTCTAATGAAAAACTGTTTTTT.

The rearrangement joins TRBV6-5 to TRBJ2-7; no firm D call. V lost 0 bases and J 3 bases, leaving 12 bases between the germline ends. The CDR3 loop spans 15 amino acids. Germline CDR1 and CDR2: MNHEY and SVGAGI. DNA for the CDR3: TGTGCCAGCAGTTACTCGAGCTTTGTAGGCTACGAGCAGTACGTC. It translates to CASSYSSFVGYEQYV.

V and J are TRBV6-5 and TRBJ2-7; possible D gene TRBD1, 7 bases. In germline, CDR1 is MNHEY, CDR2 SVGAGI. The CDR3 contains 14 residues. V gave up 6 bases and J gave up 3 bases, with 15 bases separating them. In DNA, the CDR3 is TGTGCCAGCAGCCCCAGGGGGGATTACTACGAGCAGTACGTC. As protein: CASSPRGDYYEQYV.

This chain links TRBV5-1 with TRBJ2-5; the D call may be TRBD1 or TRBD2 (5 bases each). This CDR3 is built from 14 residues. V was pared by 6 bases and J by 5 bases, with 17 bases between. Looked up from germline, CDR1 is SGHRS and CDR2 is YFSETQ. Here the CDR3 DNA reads TGCGCCAGCATACCGGGGCCCGGGTGGGAGACCCAGTACTTC. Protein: CASIPGPGWETQYF.

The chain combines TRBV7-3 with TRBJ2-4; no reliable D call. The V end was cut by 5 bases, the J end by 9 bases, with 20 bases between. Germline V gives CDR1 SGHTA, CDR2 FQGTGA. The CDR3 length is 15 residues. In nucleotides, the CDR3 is TGTGCCAGCAGCCCCCGGGTGGAACCGGGCGGCATTCAGTACTTC. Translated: CASSPRVEPGGIQYF.

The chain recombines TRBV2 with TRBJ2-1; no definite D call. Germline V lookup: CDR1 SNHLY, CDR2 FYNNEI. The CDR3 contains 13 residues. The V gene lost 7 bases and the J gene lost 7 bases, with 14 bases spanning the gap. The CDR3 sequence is CASTFQLENEQFF. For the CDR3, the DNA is TGTGCCAGCACCTTCCAATTGGAGAATGAGCAGTTCTTC. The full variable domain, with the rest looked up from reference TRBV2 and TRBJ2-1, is EPEVTQTPSHQVTQMGQEVILRCVPISNHLYFYWYRQILGQKVEFLVSFYNNEISEKSEIFDDQFSVERPDGSNFTLKIRSTKLEDSAMYFCASTFQLENEQFFGPGTRLTVL.

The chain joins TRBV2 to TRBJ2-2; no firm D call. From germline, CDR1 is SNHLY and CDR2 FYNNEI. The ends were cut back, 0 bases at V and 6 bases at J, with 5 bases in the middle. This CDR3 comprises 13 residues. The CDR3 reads CASSEAGAGELFF. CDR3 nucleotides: TGTGCCAGCAGTGAAGCGGGCGCCGGGGAGCTGTTTTTT.

CDR3 sequence (DNA): TGTGCCAGCAGCTTAGAGGGGGGGCGACCTTACAATGAGCAGTTCTTC. This encodes CASSLEGGRPYNEQFF. The chain couples TRBV7-6 to TRBJ2-1, with a weak D call TRBD2 (7 bases). The CDR3 is 16 amino acids. V lost 1 base and J lost 4, with 14 bases in between. Per germline, CDR1 SGHVS and CDR2 FNYEAQ. The complete variable domain, with remaining parts taken from reference TRBV7-6 and TRBJ2-1, reads GAGVSQSPRYKVTKRGQDVALRCDPISGHVSLYWYRQALGQGPEFLTYFNYEAQQDKSGLPNDRFSAERPEGSISTLTIQRTEQRDSAMYRCASSLEGGRPYNEQFFGPGTRLTVL.

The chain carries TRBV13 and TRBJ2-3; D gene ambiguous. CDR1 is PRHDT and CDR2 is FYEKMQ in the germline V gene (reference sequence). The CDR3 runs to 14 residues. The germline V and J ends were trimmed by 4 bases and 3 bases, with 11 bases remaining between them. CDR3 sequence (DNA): TGTGCCAGCAGCTCCAGGACGAGTACAGATACGCAGTATTTT. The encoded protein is CASSSRTSTDTQYF.

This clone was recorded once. CDR3 sequence: CASSTPGKSYEQYV. As DNA, the CDR3 is TGTGCCAGCAGCACCCCAGGGAAATCCTACGAGCAGTACGTC. The chain links TRBV28 to TRBJ2-7, with D possibly being TRBD1 (5 bases). The CDR3 is made up of 14 amino acids. CDR1 is MDHEN and CDR2 is SYDVKM in the germline V gene. Trimming stripped 6 bases from V and 1 base from J, with 13 bases between.

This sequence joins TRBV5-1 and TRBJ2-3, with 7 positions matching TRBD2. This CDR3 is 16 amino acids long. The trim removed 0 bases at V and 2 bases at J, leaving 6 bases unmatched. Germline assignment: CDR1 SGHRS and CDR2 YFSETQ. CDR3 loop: CASSLGAGFATDTQYF. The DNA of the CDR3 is TGCGCCAGCAGCTTGGGAGCGGGGTTTGCCACAGATACGCAGTATTTT. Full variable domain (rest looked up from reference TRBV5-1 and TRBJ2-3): KAGVTQTPRYLIKTRGQQVTLSCSPISGHRSVSWYQQTPGQGLQFLFEYFSETQRNKGNFPGRFSGRQFSNSRSEMNVSTLELGDSALYLCASSLGAGFATDTQYFGPGTRLTVL.

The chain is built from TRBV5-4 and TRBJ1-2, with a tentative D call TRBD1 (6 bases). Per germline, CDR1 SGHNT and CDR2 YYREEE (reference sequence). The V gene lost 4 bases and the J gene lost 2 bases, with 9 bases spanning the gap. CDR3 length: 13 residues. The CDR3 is CASSLDRNYGYTF. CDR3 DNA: TGTGCCAGCAGCCTTGACAGGAACTATGGCTACACCTTC.